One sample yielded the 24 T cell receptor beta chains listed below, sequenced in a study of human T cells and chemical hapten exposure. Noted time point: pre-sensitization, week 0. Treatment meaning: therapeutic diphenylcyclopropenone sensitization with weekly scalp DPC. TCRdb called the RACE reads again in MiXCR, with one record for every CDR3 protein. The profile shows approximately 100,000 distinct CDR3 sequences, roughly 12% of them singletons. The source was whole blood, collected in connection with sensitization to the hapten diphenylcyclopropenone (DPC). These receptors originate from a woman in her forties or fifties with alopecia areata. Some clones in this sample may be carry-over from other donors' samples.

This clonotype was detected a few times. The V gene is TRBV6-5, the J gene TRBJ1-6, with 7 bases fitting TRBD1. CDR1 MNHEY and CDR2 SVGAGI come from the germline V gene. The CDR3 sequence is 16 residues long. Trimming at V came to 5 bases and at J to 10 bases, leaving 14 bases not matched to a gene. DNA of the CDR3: TGTGCCAGCAGTCGCGACAGGGTGGACTTTAAATCACCCCTCCACTTT. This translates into CASSRDRVDFKSPLHF.

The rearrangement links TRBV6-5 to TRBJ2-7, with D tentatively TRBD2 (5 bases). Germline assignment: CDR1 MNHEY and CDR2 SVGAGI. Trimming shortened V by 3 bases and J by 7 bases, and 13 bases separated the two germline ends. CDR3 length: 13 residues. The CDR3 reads CASSYRPPGEQYF. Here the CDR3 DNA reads TGTGCCAGCAGTTATAGACCCCCGGGGGAGCAGTACTTC.

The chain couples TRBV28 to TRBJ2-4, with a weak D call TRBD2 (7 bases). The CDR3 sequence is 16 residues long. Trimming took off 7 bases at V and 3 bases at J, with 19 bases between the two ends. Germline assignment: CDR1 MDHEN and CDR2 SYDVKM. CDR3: CASKGGGTLGKNIQYF. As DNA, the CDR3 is TGTGCCAGCAAGGGAGGGGGGACGTTGGGCAAAAACATTCAGTACTTC. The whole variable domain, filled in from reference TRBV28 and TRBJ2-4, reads DVKVTQSSRYLVKRTGEKVFLECVQDMDHENMFWYRQDPGLGLRLIYFSYDVKMKEKGDIPEGYSVSREKKERFSLILESASTNQTSMYLCASKGGGTLGKNIQYFGAGTRLSVL.

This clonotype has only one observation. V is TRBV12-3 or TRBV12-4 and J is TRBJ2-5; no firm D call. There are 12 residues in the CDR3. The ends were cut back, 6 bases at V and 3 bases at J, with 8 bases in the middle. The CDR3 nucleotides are TGTGCCAGCAGCCCAGTGGAAGAGACCCAGTACTTC. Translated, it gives CASSPVEETQYF.

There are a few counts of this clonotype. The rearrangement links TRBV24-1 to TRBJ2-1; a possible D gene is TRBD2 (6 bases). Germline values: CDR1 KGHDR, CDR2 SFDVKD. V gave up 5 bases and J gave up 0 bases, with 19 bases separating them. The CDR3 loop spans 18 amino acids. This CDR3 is CATSAGVGHFGSYNEQFF. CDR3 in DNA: TGTGCCACCAGTGCGGGGGTGGGTCATTTCGGCTCCTACAATGAGCAGTTCTTC.

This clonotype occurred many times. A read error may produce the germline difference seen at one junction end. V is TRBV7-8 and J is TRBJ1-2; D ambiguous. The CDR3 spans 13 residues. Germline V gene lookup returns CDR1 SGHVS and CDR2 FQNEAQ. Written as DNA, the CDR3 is TGTGCCAGCAGCTTAGGGCTCCGGGGTCGAATCTCCTTC. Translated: CASSLGLRGRISF.

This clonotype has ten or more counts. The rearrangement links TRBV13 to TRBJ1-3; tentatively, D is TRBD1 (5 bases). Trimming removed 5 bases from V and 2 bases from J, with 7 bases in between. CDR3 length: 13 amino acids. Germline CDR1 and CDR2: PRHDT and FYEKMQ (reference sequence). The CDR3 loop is CASSLRAGNTIYF. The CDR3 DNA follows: TGTGCCAGCAGCCTCAGGGCTGGAAACACCATATATTTT.

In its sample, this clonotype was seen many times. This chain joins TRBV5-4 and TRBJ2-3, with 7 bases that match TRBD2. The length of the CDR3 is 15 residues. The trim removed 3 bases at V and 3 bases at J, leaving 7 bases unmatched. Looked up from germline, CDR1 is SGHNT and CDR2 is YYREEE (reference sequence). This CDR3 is CASSSHLAETDTQYF. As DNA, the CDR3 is TGTGCCAGCAGCTCCCACCTAGCGGAGACAGATACGCAGTATTTT.

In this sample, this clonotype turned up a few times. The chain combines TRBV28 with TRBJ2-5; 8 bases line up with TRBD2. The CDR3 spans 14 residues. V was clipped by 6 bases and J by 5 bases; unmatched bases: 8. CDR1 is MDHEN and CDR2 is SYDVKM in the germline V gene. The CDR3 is CASRREERRETQYF. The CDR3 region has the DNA TGTGCCAGCAGGCGGGAGGAACGTAGGGAGACCCAGTACTTC.

The CDR3 sequence is CSTVSKEKLFF. DNA for the CDR3: TGCAGCACTGTATCCAAGGAAAAACTGTTTTTT. The chain has TRBV20-1 and TRBJ1-4; no definite D call. This CDR3 region has 11 residues. Germline V gives CDR1 DFQATT, CDR2 SNEGSKA (reference sequence).

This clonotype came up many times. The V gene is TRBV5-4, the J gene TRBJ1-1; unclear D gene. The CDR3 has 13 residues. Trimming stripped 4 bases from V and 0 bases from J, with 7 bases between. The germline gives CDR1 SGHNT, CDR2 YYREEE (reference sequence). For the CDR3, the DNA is TGTGCCAGCAGCACCGGGATGAACACTGAAGCTTTCTTT. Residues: CASSTGMNTEAFF. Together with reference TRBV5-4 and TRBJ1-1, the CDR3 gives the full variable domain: ETGVTQSPTHLIKTRGQQVTLRCSSQSGHNTVSWYQQALGQGPQFIFQYYREEENGRGNFPPRFSGLQFPNYSSELNVNALELDDSALYLCASSTGMNTEAFFGQGTRLTVV.

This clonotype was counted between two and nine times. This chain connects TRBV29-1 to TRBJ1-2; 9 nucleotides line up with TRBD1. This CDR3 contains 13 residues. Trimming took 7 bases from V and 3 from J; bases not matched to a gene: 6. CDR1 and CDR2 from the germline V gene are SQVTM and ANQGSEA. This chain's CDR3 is CSGTTGGDYGYTF. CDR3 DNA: TGCAGCGGCACGACAGGGGGAGACTATGGCTACACCTTC. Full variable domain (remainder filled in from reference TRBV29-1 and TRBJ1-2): SAVISQKPSRDICQRGTSLTIQCQVDSQVTMMFWYRQQPGQSLTLIATANQGSEATYESGFVIDKFPISRPNLTFSTLTVSNMSPEDSSIYLCSGTTGGDYGYTFGSGTRLTVV.

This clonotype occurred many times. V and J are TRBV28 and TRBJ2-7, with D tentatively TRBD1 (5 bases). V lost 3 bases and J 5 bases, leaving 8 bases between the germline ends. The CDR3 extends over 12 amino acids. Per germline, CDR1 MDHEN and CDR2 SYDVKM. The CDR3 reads CASSLGHHEQYF. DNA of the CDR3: TGTGCCAGCAGTTTGGGGCACCACGAGCAGTACTTC.

CDR3 sequence reads: CSAPGGGHTYNEQFF. In DNA, the CDR3 is TGCAGTGCGCCAGGCGGGGGGCACACCTACAATGAGCAGTTCTTC. The chain combines TRBV20-1 with TRBJ2-1, with 8 nucleotides matching TRBD2. Germline V gives CDR1 DFQATT, CDR2 SNEGSKA (reference sequence). This CDR3 contains 15 residues. The V and J ends lost 6 bases and 2 bases, in that order; junction bases with no gene match: 9.

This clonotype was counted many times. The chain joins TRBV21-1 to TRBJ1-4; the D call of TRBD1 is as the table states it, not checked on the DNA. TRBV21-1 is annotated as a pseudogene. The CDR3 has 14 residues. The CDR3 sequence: CASCRDSPNEKLFF. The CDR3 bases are TGTGCCAGCTGCAGGGACAGCCCAAATGAAAAACTGTTTTTT.

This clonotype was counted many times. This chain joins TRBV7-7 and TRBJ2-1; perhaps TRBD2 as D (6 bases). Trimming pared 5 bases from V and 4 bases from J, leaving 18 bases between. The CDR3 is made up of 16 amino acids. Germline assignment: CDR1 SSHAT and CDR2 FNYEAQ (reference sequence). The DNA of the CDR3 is TGTGCCAGCAGCCCCCAGATAGCGGCAACTTACAATGAGCAGTTCTTC. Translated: CASSPQIAATYNEQFF.

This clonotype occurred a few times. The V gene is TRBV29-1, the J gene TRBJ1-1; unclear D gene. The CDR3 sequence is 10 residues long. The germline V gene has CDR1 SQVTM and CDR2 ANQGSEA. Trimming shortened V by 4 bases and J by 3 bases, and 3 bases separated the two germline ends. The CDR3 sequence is CSVADTEAFF. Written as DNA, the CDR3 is TGCAGCGTTGCTGACACTGAAGCTTTCTTT.

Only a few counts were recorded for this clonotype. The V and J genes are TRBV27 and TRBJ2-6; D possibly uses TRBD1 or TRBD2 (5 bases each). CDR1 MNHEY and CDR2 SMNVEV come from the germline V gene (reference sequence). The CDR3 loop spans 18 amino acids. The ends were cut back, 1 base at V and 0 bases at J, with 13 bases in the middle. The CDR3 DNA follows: TGTGCCAGCAGTTTATTGGGGGTCCAAAGCTCTGGGGCCAACGTCCTGACTTTC. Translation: CASSLLGVQSSGANVLTF. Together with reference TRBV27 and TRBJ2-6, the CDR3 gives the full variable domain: EAQVTQNPRYLITVTGKKLTVTCSQNMNHEYMSWYRQDPGLGLRQIYYSMNVEVTDKGDVPEGYKVSRKEKRNFPLILESPSPNQTSLYFCASSLLGVQSSGANVLTFGAGSRLTVL.

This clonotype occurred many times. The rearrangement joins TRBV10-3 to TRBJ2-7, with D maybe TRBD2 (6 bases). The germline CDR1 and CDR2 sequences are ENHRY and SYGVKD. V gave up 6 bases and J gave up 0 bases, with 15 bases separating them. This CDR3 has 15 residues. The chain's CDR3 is CAISGRASASYEQYF. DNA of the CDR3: TGTGCCATCAGCGGTCGGGCTAGCGCCTCCTACGAGCAGTACTTC.

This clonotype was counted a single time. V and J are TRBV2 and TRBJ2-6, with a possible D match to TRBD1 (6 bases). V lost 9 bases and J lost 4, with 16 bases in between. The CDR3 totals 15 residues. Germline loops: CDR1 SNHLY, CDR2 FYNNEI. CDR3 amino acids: CASGQLAAGANVLTF. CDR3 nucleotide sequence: TGTGCCAGTGGACAGCTCGCTGCCGGGGCCAACGTCCTGACTTTC. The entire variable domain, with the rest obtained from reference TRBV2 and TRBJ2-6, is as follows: EPEVTQTPSHQVTQMGQEVILRCVPISNHLYFYWYRQILGQKVEFLVSFYNNEISEKSEIFDDQFSVERPDGSNFTLKIRSTKLEDSAMYFCASGQLAAGANVLTFGAGSRLTVL.

The CDR3 spells CASTQRDNTGELFF. In DNA, the CDR3 is TGCGCCAGCACCCAACGGGACAACACCGGGGAGCTGTTTTTT. This chain connects TRBV5-1 to TRBJ2-2; D possibly matches TRBD1 or TRBD2 (5 bases each). V lost 6 bases, J lost 2 bases, and 11 bases lay in between. The CDR3 is 14 amino acids. CDR1 and CDR2 from the germline V gene are SGHRS and YFSETQ.

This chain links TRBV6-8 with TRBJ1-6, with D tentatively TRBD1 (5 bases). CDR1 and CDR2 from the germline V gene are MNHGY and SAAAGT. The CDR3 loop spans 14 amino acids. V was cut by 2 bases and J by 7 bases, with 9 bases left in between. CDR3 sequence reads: CASSYQRGNSPLHF. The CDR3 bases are TGTGCCAGCAGTTACCAAAGGGGCAATTCACCCCTCCACTTT.

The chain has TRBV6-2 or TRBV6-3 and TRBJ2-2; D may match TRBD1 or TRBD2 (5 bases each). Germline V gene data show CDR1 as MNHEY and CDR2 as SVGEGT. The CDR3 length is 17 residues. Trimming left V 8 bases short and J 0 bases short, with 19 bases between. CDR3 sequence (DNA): TGTGCCAGCTGCTCCAGGGACGTTGCCCCGAACACCGGGGAGCTGTTTTTT. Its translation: CASCSRDVAPNTGELFF.

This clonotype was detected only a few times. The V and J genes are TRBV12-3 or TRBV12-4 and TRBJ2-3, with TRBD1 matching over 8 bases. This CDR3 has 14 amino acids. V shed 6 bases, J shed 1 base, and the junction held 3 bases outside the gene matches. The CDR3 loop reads CASRGQGRTDTQYF. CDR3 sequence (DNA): TGTGCCAGCAGAGGACAGGGTCGCACAGATACGCAGTATTTT.